The rows below give T cell receptor beta chains drawn from one sample of a study of regulatory dendritic cells for organ transplantation. Method: immunoSEQ multiplex PCR; TCRdb's copy keeps in-frame clones and lacks some. The table has about 30,000 clones, about 79% seen once; the top ten hold roughly 2.4%. Sequenced: memory CD4+ T cells from blood. These receptors were obtained from a human donor in good health. CDR3s include the opening cysteine and the closing phenylalanine or tryptophan. The order of the fields is J gene, V gene, clone size, D gene, CDR3 protein, CDR3 DNA. A D gene is named only where the DNA matches it firmly. The listing skips clone size in some rows; elsewhere it reads once, few, many or a size class.

j_gene: TRBJ2-3; v_gene: TRBV5-1; abundance: -; d_gene: TRBD2; CDR3aa: CASSKGAPGGWGTDTQYF; CDR3nt: TGCGCCAGCAGCAAAGGTGCCCCGGGGGGGTGGGGCACAGATACGCAGTATTTT
j_gene: TRBJ1-1; v_gene: TRBV5-1; abundance: -; d_gene: TRBD1; CDR3aa: CASSFYGQGYTEAFF; CDR3nt: TGCGCCAGCAGCTTTTACGGACAGGGGTACACTGAAGCTTTCTTT
j_gene: TRBJ1-3; v_gene: TRBV21-1; abundance: once; d_gene: -; CDR3aa: CASSLQGAHGNTIYF; CDR3nt: TGTGCCAGCAGCTTACAGGGGGCGCACGGAAACACCATATATTTT
j_gene: TRBJ1-2; v_gene: TRBV10-3; abundance: -; d_gene: -; CDR3aa: CAISESGIGGYTF; CDR3nt: TGTGCCATCAGTGAGTCGGGAATCGGGGGCTACACCTTC
j_gene: TRBJ2-5; v_gene: TRBV18; abundance: -; d_gene: TRBD1; CDR3aa: CASSPLPGTGVAETQYF; CDR3nt: TGTGCCAGCTCACCGCTCCCCGGGACAGGGGTAGCGGAGACCCAGTACTTC
j_gene: TRBJ1-2; v_gene: TRBV11-1; abundance: -; d_gene: -; CDR3aa: CASSLFPGDYGYTF; CDR3nt: TGTGCCAGCAGCTTATTTCCAGGGGACTATGGCTACACCTTC
j_gene: TRBJ1-1; v_gene: TRBV30; abundance: -; d_gene: -; CDR3aa: CAWGVGRGAFF; CDR3nt: TGTGCCTGGGGGGTGGGGCGCGGGGCTTTCTTT
j_gene: TRBJ2-5; v_gene: TRBV11-2; abundance: -; d_gene: -; CDR3aa: CASSLGVARETQYF; CDR3nt: TGTGCCAGCAGCTTAGGGGTCGCCCGGGAGACCCAGTACTTC
j_gene: TRBJ1-4; v_gene: TRBV19; abundance: -; d_gene: -; CDR3aa: CASSTSTGYEKLFF; CDR3nt: TGTGCCAGTAGTACTAGTACAGGGTATGAAAAACTGTTTTTT
j_gene: TRBJ2-7; v_gene: TRBV15; abundance: -; d_gene: TRBD1; CDR3aa: CATSIIQGANEQYF; CDR3nt: TGTGCCACCAGCATTATACAGGGGGCTAACGAGCAGTACTTC
j_gene: TRBJ2-3; v_gene: TRBV30; abundance: -; d_gene: TRBD1; CDR3aa: CAWSPGQPKFTDTQYF; CDR3nt: TGTGCCTGGAGTCCGGGACAGCCTAAATTCACAGATACGCAGTATTTT
j_gene: TRBJ2-5; v_gene: TRBV9; abundance: -; d_gene: -; CDR3aa: CASSASSETQYF; CDR3nt: TGTGCCAGCAGCGCCTCCTCGGAGACCCAGTACTTC
j_gene: TRBJ2-5; v_gene: TRBV19; abundance: -; d_gene: -; CDR3aa: CASSIDLQETQYF; CDR3nt: TGTGCCAGTAGTATAGATCTACAAGAGACCCAGTACTTC
j_gene: TRBJ2-1; v_gene: TRBV21-1; abundance: -; d_gene: -; CDR3aa: CASSRLVFQFF; CDR3nt: TGTGCCAGCAGCAGACTAGTTTTCCAGTTCTTC
j_gene: TRBJ2-2; v_gene: TRBV4-3; abundance: -; d_gene: TRBD2; CDR3aa: CASSRSYGAGGNTGELFF; CDR3nt: TGCGCCAGCAGCCGCTCTTACGGAGCGGGGGGGAACACCGGGGAGCTGTTTTTT
j_gene: TRBJ1-2; v_gene: TRBV18; abundance: -; d_gene: -; CDR3aa: CASSQTGNSYGYTF; CDR3nt: TGTGCCAGCTCACAAACGGGAAACTCCTATGGCTACACCTTC
j_gene: TRBJ2-5; v_gene: TRBV4-2; abundance: once; d_gene: -; CDR3aa: CASSQDLRGETQYF; CDR3nt: TGTGCCAGCAGCCAAGATCTAAGGGGAGAGACCCAGTACTTC
j_gene: TRBJ1-5; v_gene: TRBV6-1; abundance: -; d_gene: -; CDR3aa: CASSGYSSNQPQHF; CDR3nt: TGTGCCAGCAGCGGGTATTCTAGCAATCAGCCCCAGCATTTT
j_gene: TRBJ1-1; v_gene: TRBV11-2; abundance: -; d_gene: -; CDR3aa: CASSLWGQDTEAFF; CDR3nt: TGTGCCAGCAGCTTATGGGGGCAGGACACTGAAGCTTTCTTT
j_gene: TRBJ1-6; v_gene: TRBV2; abundance: few; d_gene: -; CDR3aa: CASRGRVGSPLHF; CDR3nt: TGTGCCAGCAGGGGAAGGGTCGGCTCACCCCTCCACTTT